Shown below are 20 T cell receptor beta chains from a single sample sequenced in a study of T cells in Graves' hyperthyroidism and ophthalmopathy. RNA transcripts provided the source from which TCR beta CDR3 regions were amplified. Primed by the HTBI set, a first-round RT-PCR was run on the TCR CDR3. TCRdb redid the calling of the multiplex PCR reads with MiXCR, one entry per CDR3 protein. The sample carries 500,000 to 600,000 distinct CDR3 sequences, over 15% recorded once. The sequencing input was blood. These receptor sequences come from a woman younger than 35 with Graves' hyperthyroidism.

The chain recombines TRBV7-9 with TRBJ1-2; 9 nucleotides line up with TRBD1. Trimming at V came to 4 bases and at J to 6 bases, leaving 6 bases not matched to a gene. There are 14 residues in the CDR3. CDR1 is SEHNR, CDR2 FQNEAQ, per germline (reference sequence). The CDR3 is CASSSLGTGNGYTF. CDR3 nucleotide sequence: TGTGCCAGCAGCTCGCTTGGGACAGGGAATGGCTACACCTTC.

The table lists this clonotype with a few counts. The V gene is TRBV4-3, the J gene TRBJ1-2; TRBD1 matches 8 bases. Germline values: CDR1 LGHNA, CDR2 YSLEER. V shed 0 bases, J shed 9 bases, and the junction held 9 bases outside the gene matches. This CDR3 has 15 amino acids. As DNA, the CDR3 is TGCGCCAGCAGCCAAGATCTGTACGGACAGGGAAGCTACACCTTC. It specifies CASSQDLYGQGSYTF.

In its sample, this clonotype was seen a few times. The gene calls are TRBV4-1 and TRBJ1-5; D is unresolved. Germline V gene lookup returns CDR1 MGHRA and CDR2 YSYEKL. The CDR3 length is 15 residues. Between the trimmed V and J ends, which lost 0 bases and 4 bases, there was a span of 10 bases. Written as DNA, the CDR3 is TGCGCCAGCAGCCAAGACGGCCGGAATAATCAGCCCCAGCATTTT. Its translation is CASSQDGRNNQPQHF.

The rearrangement uses TRBV4-1 and TRBJ2-2, with 11 bases aligning to TRBD1. This CDR3 has 17 amino acids. V was pared by 7 bases and J by 6 bases, with 13 bases of the junction left unmatched. Germline V gene sequence: CDR1 MGHRA, CDR2 YSYEKL. The CDR3, as DNA: TGCGCCAGCACCTCAAATCCGGGACAGGGGGTTTCCGGGGAGCTGTTTTTT. Its translation is CASTSNPGQGVSGELFF.

As to this clonotype: A much larger clone sits a single nucleotide away, making a read error possible. This chain joins TRBV2 and TRBJ1-5; 7 nucleotides line up with TRBD1. From germline, CDR1 is SNHLY and CDR2 FYNNEI. The CDR3 length is 15 residues. This chain's CDR3 is CACRVRGSSNQPQHF. The DNA of the CDR3 is TGTGCCTGCAGGGTCAGGGGGAGCAGCAATCAGCCCCAGCATTTT.

This clonotype was picked up many times. The chain carries TRBV11-2 and TRBJ2-3, with 13 bases lining up with TRBD2. From germline, CDR1 is SGHAT and CDR2 FQNNGV. The CDR3 has 18 amino acids. With 5 bases clipped from V and 0 bases from J, the junction kept 8 bases outside the gene matches. The CDR3 reads CASSARLAGGRSTDTQYF. In DNA form, the CDR3 reads TGTGCCAGCAGCGCGCGACTAGCGGGGGGCCGGAGCACAGATACGCAGTATTTT.

This clonotype appeared many times. The V call is TRBV2, the J call TRBJ1-2, with 10 bases aligning to TRBD1. Germline CDR1 and CDR2: SNHLY and FYNNEI. CDR3 length equals 16 residues. Trimming at V came to 3 bases and at J to 7 bases, leaving 11 bases not matched to a gene. The CDR3 DNA reads as TGTGCCAGCAGTGACCCTGGGACAGGGGTTAGGAGTGGCTACACCTTC. It is translated as CASSDPGTGVRSGYTF.

This clonotype was counted many times. This chain joins TRBV19 and TRBJ2-1, with 13 bases identical to TRBD2. Germline loops: CDR1 LNHDA, CDR2 SQIVND (reference sequence). The ends lost 5 bases at V and 9 bases at J; junction bases unmatched: 7. This CDR3 region has 15 residues. In nucleotides, the CDR3 is TGTGCCAGTAGTTCTCGACTAGCGGGAGGAGGTGAGCAGTTCTTC. As protein: CASSSRLAGGGEQFF.

This clonotype was found a few times. The CDR3 nucleotides are TGTGCCAGCAGTAAGCTAGCGCCAGATACGCAGTATTTT. Its translation: CASSKLAPDTQYF. The chain uses TRBV27 and TRBJ2-3; maybe TRBD2 (6 bases). The CDR3 loop spans 13 amino acids. Germline CDR1 reads MNHEY; CDR2 reads SMNVEV (reference sequence). Trimming stripped 5 bases from V and 4 bases from J, with 10 bases between.

To note about this clonotype: This may come from a read error, since a much larger clone is one base off. The chain carries TRBV25-1 and TRBJ2-7; no definite D call. The CDR3 consists of 19 residues. Germline V gene sequence: CDR1 MGHDK, CDR2 SYGVNS. Trimming shortened V by 3 bases and J by 0 bases, and 24 bases separated the two germline ends. The chain's CDR3 is CASSDPHFYQLVDSYEQYF. CDR3 bases: TGTGCCAGCAGTGATCCCCATTTCTATCAGTTGGTGGACTCCTACGAGCAGTACTTC.

This clonotype was detected ten times or more. The genes are TRBV2 and TRBJ2-3; TRBD1 matches 12 bases. Trimming removed 3 bases from V and 7 bases from J; junction bases left unmatched: 5. The V gene's germline CDR1 is SNHLY and CDR2 FYNNEI. There are 15 residues in the CDR3. As DNA, the CDR3 is TGTGCCAGCAGTGAGGGACAGGGGGCATTTTATACGCAGTATTTT. This encodes CASSEGQGAFYTQYF.

V gene TRBV30 combines with J gene TRBJ1-5; D is possibly TRBD1 (6 bases). Germline values: CDR1 GTSNPN, CDR2 SVGIG (reference sequence). The CDR3 runs 15 residues. Trimming cost V 4 bases and J 4 bases, with 17 bases left between them. The CDR3 loop reads CAWKSQGHGNQPQHF. The CDR3 coding sequence is TGTGCCTGGAAATCACAGGGACACGGGAATCAGCCCCAGCATTTT.

The rearrangement joins TRBV20-1 to TRBJ2-7; TRBD2 matches at 8 bases. J lost 7 bases, V lost 3 bases, and 11 bases had no gene match. CDR1 and CDR2 (germline): DFQATT, SNEGSKA (reference sequence). This CDR3 has 14 residues. The CDR3, as DNA: TGCAGTGCTAGGGGACTAGGATGGGCGGGGGAGCAGTACTTC. This codes for CSARGLGWAGEQYF.

With respect to this clonotype: Relative to the germline gene, one junction end is altered; a read error may explain this. J is TRBJ2-1 and V is TRBV3-1; weak D call: TRBD1 (5 bases). Germline V gene data show CDR1 as LGHDT and CDR2 as YNNKEL (reference sequence). CDR3 length equals 12 residues. The CDR3 DNA reads as TGTGCCGGCAGCCAAGATAGGGGTGGGCAGTTCTTC. Its translation is CAGSQDRGGQFF.

The V gene is TRBV7-9, the J gene TRBJ2-1; 14 nucleotides align to TRBD2. Germline assignment: CDR1 SEHNR and CDR2 FQNEAQ (reference sequence). V was pared by 5 bases and J by 13 bases, with 7 bases of the junction left unmatched. This CDR3 spans 14 amino acids. Here the CDR3 reads CASSPGTSGRGQFF. The CDR3 nucleotides read TGTGCCAGCAGCCCAGGGACTAGCGGGAGAGGACAGTTCTTC.

This clonotype was seen a handful of times. The chain joins TRBV4-1 to TRBJ2-3; 8 nucleotides match TRBD2. The ends lost 2 bases at V and 2 bases at J; junction bases unmatched: 9. Germline assignment: CDR1 MGHRA and CDR2 YSYEKL. The CDR3 has 17 residues. CDR3 in amino acids: CASSQPLQRGNTDTQYF. As DNA, the CDR3 is TGCGCCAGCAGCCAACCCCTCCAGCGGGGGAACACAGATACGCAGTATTTT.

This clonotype was seen repeatedly, ten times or more. This chain joins TRBV12-3 or TRBV12-4 and TRBJ1-2; TRBD1 agrees at 8 bases. Germline trimming cut 5 bases from V and 7 bases from J; bases unmatched to any gene: 6. This CDR3 has 13 amino acids. CDR3 region: CASSQGAGFGYTF. The CDR3 DNA is TGTGCCAGCAGTCAGGGGGCAGGGTTTGGCTACACCTTC.

This clonotype is a singleton in its sample. The genes are TRBV7-2 and TRBJ1-6; D is unresolved. Trimming took off 0 bases at V and 7 bases at J, with 22 bases between the two ends. This CDR3 region has 19 residues. Germline V gene sequence: CDR1 SGHTA, CDR2 FQGNSA. In nucleotides, the CDR3 is TGTGCCAGCAGCTTAGCGATGACGAGAAGGGCTTATTACAATTCACCCCTCCACTTT. It codes for CASSLAMTRRAYYNSPLHF.

This clonotype showed up many times. This chain joins TRBV5-1 and TRBJ2-1, with 11 bases lining up with TRBD2. Germline CDR1 reads SGHRS; CDR2 reads YFSETQ. The CDR3 sequence is 16 residues long. V shed 4 bases, J shed 5 bases, and the junction held 8 bases outside the gene matches. Here the CDR3 reads CASSRVAGGANNEQFF. DNA of the CDR3: TGCGCCAGCAGCAGAGTAGCGGGAGGGGCAAACAATGAGCAGTTCTTC.

The rearrangement uses TRBV5-1 and TRBJ2-7; D is tentatively TRBD1 or TRBD2 (6 bases each). Germline V gene data show CDR1 as SGHRS and CDR2 as YFSETQ. The CDR3 consists of 13 residues. Between the trimmed V and J ends, which lost 2 bases and 7 bases, there was a span of 13 bases. The CDR3 region has the DNA TGCGCCAGCAGCTTTTCGGGGGCTAAAGAGCAGTACTTC. Translation: CASSFSGAKEQYF. Filled out from reference TRBV5-1 and TRBJ2-7, the complete variable domain reads KAGVTQTPRYLIKTRGQQVTLSCSPISGHRSVSWYQQTPGQGLQFLFEYFSETQRNKGNFPGRFSGRQFSNSRSEMNVSTLELGDSALYLCASSFSGAKEQYFGPGTRLTVT.